This T cell receptor (beta chain) derives from a study of T-cell reconstitution after alpha-beta-depleted transplantation in children (dated by TCRdb to 2015 to 2016). A note on the overall study: Using TCR repertoire profiling, the study followed T-cell immune reconstitution in a quantitative way in children after TCRalphabeta/CD19-depleted allogeneic hematopoietic cell transplantation. Findings and caveats that apply to the study as a whole: In some patients, the high TCRbeta diversity seen at day 60 was put down to recipient T cells and intrathymic progenitors that had survived conditioning. The frequencies of hyperexpanded clones fell over the following months, and after one year, T-cell counts and TCRbeta diversity were mostly attributed to newly produced T cells. The apparently early alphabetaT-cell count recovery about two months after transplant was reportedly dependent on only several hundred rapidly expanded clones derived from non-depleted graft cells.

Reading the label with the study, this specimen's treatment or condition is: allogeneic hematopoietic cell transplantation with graft depleted of TCRalphabeta T cells and CD19 B cells. The transplant recipients were children given TCRalphabeta/CD19-depleted allogeneic hematopoietic cell grafts. Libraries were built with PCR. Sequencing instrument: Illumina HiSeq 2500. TCR library preparation used molecular barcoding, with unique molecular identifiers applied to normalize quantification of the TCRbeta repertoire. The public sequencing data were trimmed at Q25 with fastp and processed into clonotypes with MiXCR by TCRdb, which kept only in-frame beta chains. Each record represents a unique CDR3 protein, reported with the most common genes and DNA among its rows. Within this sample are about 870,000 distinct CDR3 sequences, with roughly 15% of them counted one time only. Of the sample, under 6% is held by the ten largest clones.

The CDR3 goes from the cysteine to the phenylalanine over 15 residues. Of all the DNA, just the CDR3 is kept, 45 bases in frame from base 1. Trimming removed 0 bases from V and 7 bases from J, leaving 10 bases between the germline ends. This clonotype was counted between two and nine times. Its specific antigen is unknown. Per-base qualities were not stored, and no clone one base away is much larger. This clonotype originated in a male patient aged 10 to 17 who had a stem cell transplant for acute lymphoblastic leukemia, so the T cells may come from the graft donor. Sequenced material: PBMCs, mostly from graft donor cells, taken 360 days after TCRalphabeta/CD19-depleted stem cell transplant. The V and J genes are TRBV12-3 or TRBV12-4 and TRBJ1-6; TRBD1 is a possible D gene, resting on 6 matching bases. The sequence in DNA is TGTGCCAGCAGTTTAGCGGGGGCCTCGAATTCACCCCTCCACTTT. Its protein product is CASSLAGASNSPLHF.